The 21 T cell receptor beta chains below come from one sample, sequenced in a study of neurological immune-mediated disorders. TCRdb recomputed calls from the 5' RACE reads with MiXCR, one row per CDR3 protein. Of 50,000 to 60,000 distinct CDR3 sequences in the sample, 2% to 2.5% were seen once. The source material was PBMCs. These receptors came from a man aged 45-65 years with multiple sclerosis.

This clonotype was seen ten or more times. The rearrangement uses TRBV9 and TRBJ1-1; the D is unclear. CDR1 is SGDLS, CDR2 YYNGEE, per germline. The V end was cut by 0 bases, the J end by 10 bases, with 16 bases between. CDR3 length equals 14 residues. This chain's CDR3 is CASSVVGASEAAFF. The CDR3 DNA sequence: TGTGCCAGCAGCGTAGTGGGCGCATCAGAGGCAGCTTTCTTT.

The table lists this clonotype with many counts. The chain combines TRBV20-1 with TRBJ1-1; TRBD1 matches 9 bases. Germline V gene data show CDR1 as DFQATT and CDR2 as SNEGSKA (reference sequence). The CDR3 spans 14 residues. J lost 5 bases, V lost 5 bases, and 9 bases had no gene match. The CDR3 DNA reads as TGCAGTGCTCAGTGGGGACAGGGTAGGACTGAAGCTTTCTTT. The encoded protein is CSAQWGQGRTEAFF.

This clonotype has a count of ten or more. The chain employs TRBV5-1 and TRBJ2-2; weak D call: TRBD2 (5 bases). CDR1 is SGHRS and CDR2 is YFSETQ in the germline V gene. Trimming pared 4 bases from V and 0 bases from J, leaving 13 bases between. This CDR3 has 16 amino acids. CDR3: CASSRGGDPNTGELFF. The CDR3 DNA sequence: TGCGCCAGCAGCCGGGGTGGGGATCCGAACACCGGGGAGCTGTTTTTT.

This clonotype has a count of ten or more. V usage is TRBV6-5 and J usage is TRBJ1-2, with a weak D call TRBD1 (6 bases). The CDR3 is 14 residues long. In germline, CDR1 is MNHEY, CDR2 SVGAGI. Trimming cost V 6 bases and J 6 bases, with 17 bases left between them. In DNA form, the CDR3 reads TGTGCCAGCAGACAACGACAGGACGGGGATGGCTACACCTTC. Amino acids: CASRQRQDGDGYTF.

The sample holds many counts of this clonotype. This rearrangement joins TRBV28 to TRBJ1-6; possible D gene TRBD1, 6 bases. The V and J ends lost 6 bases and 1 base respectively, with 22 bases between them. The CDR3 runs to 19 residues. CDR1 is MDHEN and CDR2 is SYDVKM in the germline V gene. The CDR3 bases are TGTGCCAGCAGCTACTCTGCACAGAGGGGGGAGTCCTATAATTCACCCCTCCACTTT. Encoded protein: CASSYSAQRGESYNSPLHF.

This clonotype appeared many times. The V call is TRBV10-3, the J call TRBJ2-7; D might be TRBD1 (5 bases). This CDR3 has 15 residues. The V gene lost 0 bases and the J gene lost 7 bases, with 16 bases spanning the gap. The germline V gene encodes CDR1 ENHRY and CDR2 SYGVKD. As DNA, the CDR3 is TGTGCCATCAGTGAGTCGGGGCCAGTTCCCTTTGAGCAGTACTTC. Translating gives CAISESGPVPFEQYF.

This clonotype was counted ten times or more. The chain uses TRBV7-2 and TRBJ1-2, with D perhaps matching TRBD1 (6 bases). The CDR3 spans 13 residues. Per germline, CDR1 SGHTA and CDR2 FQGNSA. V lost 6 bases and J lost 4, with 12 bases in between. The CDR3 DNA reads TGTGCCAGCAGAATAGAGGACAGCTATGGCTACACCTTC. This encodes CASRIEDSYGYTF.

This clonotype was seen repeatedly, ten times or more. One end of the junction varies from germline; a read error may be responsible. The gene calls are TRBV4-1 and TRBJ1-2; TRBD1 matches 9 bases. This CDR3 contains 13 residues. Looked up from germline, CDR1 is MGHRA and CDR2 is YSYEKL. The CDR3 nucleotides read TGCGCCAGCAGCCAACCGGGACAGGGAAGGTCCGACTTC. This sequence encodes CASSQPGQGRSDF.

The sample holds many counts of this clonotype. CDR3 nucleotides: TGTGCCAGCAGCTTATGGCGGGACAGGTCAAACACCATATATTTT. Its translation is CASSLWRDRSNTIYF. J is TRBJ1-3 and V is TRBV7-6; 8 nucleotides line up with TRBD1. The germline gives CDR1 SGHVS, CDR2 FNYEAQ. The CDR3 is 15 residues long. Trimming took 2 bases from V and 6 from J; bases not matched to a gene: 6. The whole variable domain, filled in from reference TRBV7-6 and TRBJ1-3, reads GAGVSQSPRYKVTKRGQDVALRCDPISGHVSLYWYRQALGQGPEFLTYFNYEAQQDKSGLPNDRFSAERPEGSISTLTIQRTEQRDSAMYRCASSLWRDRSNTIYFGEGSWLTVV.

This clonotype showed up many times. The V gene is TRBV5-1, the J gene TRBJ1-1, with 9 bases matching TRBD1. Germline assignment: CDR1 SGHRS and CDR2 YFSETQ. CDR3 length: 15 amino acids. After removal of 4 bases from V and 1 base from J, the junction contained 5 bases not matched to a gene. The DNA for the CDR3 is TGCGCCAGCAGCCTCACAGGGGGCTGGAACACTGAAGCTTTCTTT. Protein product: CASSLTGGWNTEAFF.

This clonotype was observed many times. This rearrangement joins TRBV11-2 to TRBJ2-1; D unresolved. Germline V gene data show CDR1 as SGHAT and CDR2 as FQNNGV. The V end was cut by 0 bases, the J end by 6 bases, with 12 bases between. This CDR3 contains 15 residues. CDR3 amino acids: CASSLDLTTRNEQFF. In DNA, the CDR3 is TGTGCCAGCAGCTTAGACTTAACGACTCGCAATGAGCAGTTCTTC.

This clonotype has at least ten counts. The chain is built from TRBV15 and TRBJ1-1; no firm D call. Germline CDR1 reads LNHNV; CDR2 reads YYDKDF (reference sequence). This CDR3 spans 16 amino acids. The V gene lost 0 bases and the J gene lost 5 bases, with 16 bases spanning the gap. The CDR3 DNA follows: TGTGCCACCAGCAGAGATCTCGCCCCATTGGGTACTGAAGCTTTCTTT. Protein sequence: CATSRDLAPLGTEAFF.

The CDR3 DNA reads TGTGCCAGTGGACCCCCCGGGACAGGAGGCGAGCAGTACTTC. It translates to CASGPPGTGGEQYF. The chain recombines TRBV19 with TRBJ2-7, with 8 bases lining up with TRBD1. CDR1 is LNHDA and CDR2 is SQIVND in the germline V gene (reference sequence). V trimming: 8 bases; J trimming: 6 bases; junction bases outside the gene matches: 12. This CDR3 is 14 amino acids long.

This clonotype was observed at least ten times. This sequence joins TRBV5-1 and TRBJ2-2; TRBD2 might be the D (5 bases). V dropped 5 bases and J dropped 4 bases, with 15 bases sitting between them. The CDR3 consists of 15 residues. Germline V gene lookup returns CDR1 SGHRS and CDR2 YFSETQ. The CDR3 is CASRSDGLGTGELFF. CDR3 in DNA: TGCGCCAGCAGATCAGACGGACTCGGCACCGGGGAGCTGTTTTTT.

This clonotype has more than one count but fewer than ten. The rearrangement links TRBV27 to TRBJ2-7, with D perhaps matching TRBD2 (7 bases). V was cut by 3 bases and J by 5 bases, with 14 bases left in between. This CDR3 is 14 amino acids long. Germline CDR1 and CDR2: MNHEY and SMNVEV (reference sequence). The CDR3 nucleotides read TGTGCCAGCAGTTTGCTTCGGGGGGCACACGAGCAGTACTTC. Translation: CASSLLRGAHEQYF.

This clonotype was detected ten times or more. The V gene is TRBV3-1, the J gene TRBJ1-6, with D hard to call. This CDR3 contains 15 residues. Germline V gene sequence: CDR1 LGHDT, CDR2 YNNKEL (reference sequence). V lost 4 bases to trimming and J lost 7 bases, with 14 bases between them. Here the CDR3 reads CASSLAWGRNSPLHF. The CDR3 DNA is TGTGCCAGCAGCCTCGCATGGGGAAGGAATTCACCCCTCCACTTT.

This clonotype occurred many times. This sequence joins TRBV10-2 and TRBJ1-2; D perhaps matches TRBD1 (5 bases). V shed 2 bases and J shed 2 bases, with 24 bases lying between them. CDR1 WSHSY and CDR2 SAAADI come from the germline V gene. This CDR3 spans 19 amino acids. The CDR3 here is CASSETYRTSTGLNYGYTF. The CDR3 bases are TGCGCCAGCAGTGAGACCTACAGGACTTCGACGGGGCTAAACTATGGCTACACCTTC.

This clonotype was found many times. Here the CDR3 DNA reads TGTGCCAGCAGCTCGCCGTCAGGGGAGCTGTTTTTT. Translation gives CASSSPSGELFF. This chain uses TRBV12-3 or TRBV12-4 with TRBJ2-2; D remains unclear. V was clipped by 6 bases and J by 8 bases, with 10 bases between them. CDR3 length: 12 amino acids.

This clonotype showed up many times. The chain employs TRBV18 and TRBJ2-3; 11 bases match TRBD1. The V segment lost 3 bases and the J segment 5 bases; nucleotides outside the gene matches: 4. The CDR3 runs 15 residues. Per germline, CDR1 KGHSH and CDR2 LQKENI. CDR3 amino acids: CASSPDRGRGDTQYF. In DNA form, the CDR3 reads TGTGCCAGCTCACCGGACAGGGGGCGCGGAGATACGCAGTATTTT.

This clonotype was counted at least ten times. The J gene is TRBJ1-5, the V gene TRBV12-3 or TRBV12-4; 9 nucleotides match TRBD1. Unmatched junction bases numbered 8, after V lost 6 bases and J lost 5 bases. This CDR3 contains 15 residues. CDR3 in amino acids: CASSQKTGGYQPQHF. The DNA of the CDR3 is TGTGCCAGCAGCCAAAAAACAGGGGGCTATCAGCCCCAGCATTTT.

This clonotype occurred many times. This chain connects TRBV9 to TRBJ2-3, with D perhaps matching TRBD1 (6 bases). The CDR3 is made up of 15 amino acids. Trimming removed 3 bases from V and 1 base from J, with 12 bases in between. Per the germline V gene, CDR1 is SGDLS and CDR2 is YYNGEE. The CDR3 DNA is TGTGCCAGCAGCGCAGGGGTGGGTGGCACAGATACGCAGTATTTT. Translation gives CASSAGVGGTDTQYF.